One sample yielded the 30 T cell receptor beta chains listed below, sequenced in a study of cytomegalovirus exposure and HLA in healthy donors. 13 Jbeta primers and 60 Vbeta primers were used for the PCR. Assay: immunoSEQ multiplex PCR; the TCRdb copy retains only in-frame clones and omits some. The table has around 130,000 clones, roughly 84% seen once. Sequencing was performed on PBMCs. The receptors originated from a man aged 50-59 years in good health and CMV-seronegative.

The chain links TRBV4-1 to TRBJ1-1, with 9 positions matching TRBD1. V gave up 4 bases and J gave up 1 base; unmatched junction bases: 4. This CDR3 spans 15 amino acids. Germline loops: CDR1 MGHRA, CDR2 YSYEKL. The CDR3 region is CASSPMGQGNTEAFF. In DNA, the CDR3 is TGCGCCAGCAGCCCTATGGGACAGGGGAACACTGAAGCTTTCTTT.

The table lists this clone with a count of one. The genes are TRBV7-6 and TRBJ2-2; a possible D gene is TRBD2 (6 bases). The CDR3 consists of 15 residues. Looked up from germline, CDR1 is SGHVS and CDR2 is FNYEAQ. The germline V and J ends were trimmed by 3 bases and 5 bases, with 13 bases remaining between them. The CDR3 region has the DNA TGTGCCAGCAGCTTTTTGGCGGGGTCTACCGGGGAGCTGTTTTTT. This encodes CASSFLAGSTGELFF.

V and J are TRBV5-1 and TRBJ2-5; D not certain. V was trimmed by 0 bases and J by 4 bases, leaving 7 bases between them. This CDR3 is 13 amino acids long. Germline CDR1 SGHRS, CDR2 YFSETQ. CDR3 loop: CASSLGVGETQYF. The CDR3 bases are TGCGCCAGCAGCTTGGGAGTCGGAGAGACCCAGTACTTC.

The rearrangement uses TRBV6-1 and TRBJ1-1, with D possibly TRBD1 on 6 matching bases. Looked up from germline, CDR1 is MNHNS and CDR2 is SASEGT. This CDR3 region has 14 residues. V shed 10 bases and J shed 5 bases, with 20 bases lying between them. CDR3 protein: CANKSGGQGTEAFF. Written as DNA, the CDR3 is TGTGCCAACAAGAGCGGGGGGCAGGGAACTGAAGCTTTCTTT.

The rearrangement links TRBV6-1 to TRBJ2-3; D unresolved. Trimming shortened V by 7 bases and J by 0 bases, and 14 bases separated the two germline ends. Germline V lookup: CDR1 MNHNS, CDR2 SASEGT. The CDR3 is made up of 15 amino acids. The CDR3, as DNA: TGTGCCAGCACCGGAAGGCAGACTAGCACAGATACGCAGTATTTT. Amino acid sequence: CASTGRQTSTDTQYF.

This clone was seen a few times. The chain recombines TRBV5-1 with TRBJ2-2; 10 nucleotides match TRBD1. The germline V gene has CDR1 SGHRS and CDR2 YFSETQ. The CDR3 spans 16 residues. V was clipped by 0 bases and J by 10 bases; unmatched bases: 9. The CDR3 protein is CASSLALTGQGEELFF. In DNA, the CDR3 is TGCGCCAGCAGCTTGGCCCTCACCGGACAGGGGGAGGAGCTGTTTTTT.

The genes are TRBV5-6 and TRBJ2-1; D possibly corresponds to TRBD1 (6 bases). The CDR3 totals 15 residues. CDR1 and CDR2 (germline): SGHDT, YYEEEE. V lost 0 bases and J 7 bases, leaving 14 bases between the germline ends. The DNA for the CDR3 is TGTGCCAGCAGCTTGGTTCAGGGGTTACCTAATGAGCAGTTCTTC. Its translation: CASSLVQGLPNEQFF.

The chain has TRBV10-2 and TRBJ2-1; possible D gene TRBD2, 7 bases. V was pared by 8 bases and J by 7 bases, with 12 bases between. The CDR3 is 12 amino acids. Germline V gene data show CDR1 as WSHSY and CDR2 as SAAADI. This CDR3 reads CASGGAFNEQFF. The CDR3 DNA reads TGCGCCAGCGGGGGGGCCTTTAATGAGCAGTTCTTC.

V usage is TRBV7-9 and J usage is TRBJ2-5; weak D call: TRBD2 (6 bases). V lost 3 bases and J lost 11, with 10 bases in between. The CDR3 has 11 amino acids. Germline CDR1 reads SEHNR; CDR2 reads FQNEAQ (reference sequence). The CDR3 region has the DNA TGTGCCAGCAGCTTTTCGGGGGAGCAGTACTTC. Protein: CASSFSGEQYF.

The chain employs TRBV6-6 and TRBJ2-5; the D gene is possibly TRBD1 (6 bases). The CDR3 length is 14 residues. Between the trimmed V and J ends, which lost 4 bases and 5 bases, there was a span of 14 bases. Per the germline V gene, CDR1 is MNHNY and CDR2 is SVGAGI (reference sequence). CDR3 region: CASSLQGPEETQYF. DNA for the CDR3: TGTGCCAGCAGTTTACAGGGTCCGGAGGAGACCCAGTACTTC.

J is TRBJ2-1 and V is TRBV5-1, with 11 bases aligning to TRBD1. The CDR3 runs to 17 residues. Unmatched junction bases numbered 2, after V lost 0 bases and J lost 0 bases. The V gene's germline CDR1 is SGHRS and CDR2 YFSETQ. Written as DNA, the CDR3 is TGCGCCAGCAGCTTGGGGACAGGGGGCGTCTCCTACAATGAGCAGTTCTTC. This sequence encodes CASSLGTGGVSYNEQFF.

V gene TRBV29-1 combines with J gene TRBJ2-5, with TRBD1 matching over 9 bases. The J call may be mistaken, given a closer DNA end match to TRBJ2-7. The CDR3 extends over 15 amino acids. Germline CDR1 reads SQVTM; CDR2 reads ANQGSEA. Here the CDR3 DNA reads TGCAGCGTCACCGGGACAGGGCGCGGGAGCAGCGAGCAGTACTTC. Translating gives CSVTGTGRGSSEQYF.

The chain combines TRBV5-4 with TRBJ1-4, with TRBD1 matching over 9 bases. CDR3 length equals 14 residues. CDR1 and CDR2 from the germline V gene are SGHNT and YYREEE (reference sequence). J was trimmed by 8 bases and V by 6 bases; bases with no gene match: 8. The CDR3 nucleotides are TGTGCCAGCACCTCTGGGACAGGGTTGGAAAAACTGTTTTTT. This encodes CASTSGTGLEKLFF.

This rearrangement joins TRBV13 to TRBJ2-7; 8 bases fit TRBD2. The junction had 4 bases not matched to a gene; V was cut back by 3 bases and J by 0 bases. CDR1 and CDR2 from the germline V gene are PRHDT and FYEKMQ (reference sequence). This CDR3 has 15 residues. CDR3 DNA sequence: TGTGCCAGCAGCTTGACTAGCGCCCCCTCCTACGAGCAGTACTTC. It specifies CASSLTSAPSYEQYF.

The gene calls are TRBV7-9 and TRBJ2-5, with D tentatively TRBD2 (6 bases). The germline gives CDR1 SEHNR, CDR2 FQNEAQ (reference sequence). This CDR3 has 13 residues. V dropped 5 bases and J dropped 4 bases, with 11 bases sitting between them. The CDR3 protein is CASSGRGSETQYF. The CDR3 coding sequence is TGTGCCAGCAGCGGACGGGGGTCAGAGACCCAGTACTTC.

The rearrangement joins TRBV7-6 to TRBJ2-2; perhaps TRBD1 as D (5 bases). Germline values: CDR1 SGHVS, CDR2 FNYEAQ. There are 13 residues in the CDR3. The V end lost 8 bases, the J end lost 4 bases, and 11 bases lay between the germline ends. The CDR3 protein is CASAAGFTGELFF. The CDR3 bases are TGTGCCAGCGCTGCAGGGTTCACCGGGGAGCTGTTTTTT.

The rearrangement uses TRBV5-6 and TRBJ1-2, with a possible D match to TRBD1 (5 bases). The CDR3 totals 15 residues. Deletions cut 0 bases from V and 12 bases from J, with 21 bases between. Germline values: CDR1 SGHDT, CDR2 YYEEEE. The CDR3 region is CASSLGAGSSVRDTF. CDR3 coding DNA: TGTGCCAGCAGCTTGGGGGCAGGGTCGAGCGTTCGGGACACCTTC.

The rearrangement links TRBV19 to TRBJ2-7; 9 nucleotides agree with TRBD1. Germline CDR1 reads LNHDA; CDR2 reads SQIVND (reference sequence). The trim removed 1 base at V and 0 bases at J, leaving 1 base unmatched. The CDR3 is 15 residues long. CDR3: CASSIGTGVSYEQYF. The CDR3 region has the DNA TGTGCCAGTAGTATAGGGACAGGGGTCTCCTACGAGCAGTACTTC.

This rearrangement joins TRBV18 to TRBJ1-4; a weak D match, TRBD1 (5 bases). The V gene lost 8 bases and the J gene lost 4 bases, with 11 bases spanning the gap. Germline V gene lookup returns CDR1 KGHSH and CDR2 LQKENI. This CDR3 spans 13 amino acids. The CDR3 here is CASHGQGNEKLFF. CDR3 nucleotide sequence: TGTGCCAGCCACGGGCAGGGTAATGAAAAACTGTTTTTT.

This chain links TRBV7-9 with TRBJ1-2, with unresolved D. V gave up 5 bases and J gave up 4 bases, with 14 bases separating them. The CDR3 has 14 amino acids. The germline V gene encodes CDR1 SEHNR and CDR2 FQNEAQ (reference sequence). CDR3 nucleotides: TGTGCCAGCAGCGAGACGGGGAGGTCCTATGGCTACACCTTC. Translating it yields CASSETGRSYGYTF. The full variable domain, with the rest looked up from reference TRBV7-9 and TRBJ1-2, is DTGVSQNPRHKITKRGQNVTFRCDPISEHNRLYWYRQTLGQGPEFLTYFQNEAQLEKSRLLSDRFSAERPKGSFSTLEIQRTEQGDSAMYLCASSETGRSYGYTFGSGTRLTVV.

This clone was observed a handful of times. The chain recombines TRBV4-1 with TRBJ2-7, with D hard to call. The CDR3 has 13 amino acids. CDR1 and CDR2 (germline): MGHRA, YSYEKL. Trimming took 4 bases from V and 5 from J, leaving 12 bases between them. The CDR3, as DNA: TGCGCCAGCAGCCTTGTCCCCCCCAACGAGCAGTACTTC. Translated, it gives CASSLVPPNEQYF.

V is TRBV9 and J is TRBJ2-5; 11 bases agree with TRBD1. V lost 0 bases and J lost 7; bases outside the gene matches: 2. This CDR3 contains 14 residues. Germline lookup yields CDR1 SGDLS and CDR2 YYNGEE. For the CDR3, the DNA is TGTGCCAGCAGCGTAGCTGGGACAGGGGGGACCCAGTACTTC. Protein product: CASSVAGTGGTQYF.

This sequence joins TRBV2 and TRBJ2-7; possibly TRBD1 for D (5 bases). Trimming took 7 bases from V and 0 from J, leaving 13 bases between them. The length of the CDR3 is 14 residues. CDR1 and CDR2 from the germline V gene are SNHLY and FYNNEI. CDR3 nucleotide sequence: TGTGCCAGCAAAGGGCAGGGCATCTCCTACGAGCAGTACTTC. It codes for CASKGQGISYEQYF.

The CDR3 protein is CASSEGPGDGYTF. The CDR3 DNA is TGTGCCAGCAGTGAAGGTCCAGGGGATGGCTACACCTTC. The chain is built from TRBV2 and TRBJ1-2; D is possibly TRBD1 (6 bases). The CDR3 is 13 residues long. The V and J ends lost 1 base and 6 bases respectively, with 9 bases between them. Germline V gene lookup returns CDR1 SNHLY and CDR2 FYNNEI.

The CDR3 nucleotides read TGTGCCAGCAGCTTTCGTCCAGGTTTGAACACTGAAGCTTTCTTT. Translated, it gives CASSFRPGLNTEAFF. The chain couples TRBV7-9 to TRBJ1-1; D is unclear. Trimming took 3 bases from V and 0 from J, leaving 11 bases between them. The CDR3 is made up of 15 amino acids. CDR1 and CDR2 (germline): SEHNR, FQNEAQ (reference sequence). Full variable domain (outside the CDR3, taken from reference TRBV7-9 and TRBJ1-1): DTGVSQNPRHKITKRGQNVTFRCDPISEHNRLYWYRQTLGQGPEFLTYFQNEAQLEKSRLLSDRFSAERPKGSFSTLEIQRTEQGDSAMYLCASSFRPGLNTEAFFGQGTRLTVV.

The chain combines TRBV30 with TRBJ1-1; D is possibly TRBD1 (6 bases). The CDR3 loop spans 13 amino acids. The V end was cut by 0 bases, the J end by 11 bases, with 16 bases between. CDR1 and CDR2 from the germline V gene are GTSNPN and SVGIG (reference sequence). The CDR3 region is CAWSVRGSQYAFF. The CDR3 bases are TGTGCCTGGAGTGTCAGGGGCTCACAGTACGCTTTCTTT.

V gene TRBV11-3 combines with J gene TRBJ2-1; a possible D gene is TRBD1 (5 bases). CDR1 and CDR2 (germline): SGHNT, YENEEA. The CDR3 is 13 amino acids. Trimming took 1 base from V and 6 from J, leaving 7 bases between them. CDR3 DNA: TGTGCCAGCAGCTTAGCGACAGCCAATGAGCAGTTCTTC. Translated: CASSLATANEQFF.

The chain employs TRBV10-1 and TRBJ2-5, with 7 bases matching TRBD1. V was clipped by 2 bases and J by 7 bases; unmatched bases: 4. Germline loops: CDR1 WNHNN, CDR2 SYGVQD (reference sequence). This CDR3 comprises 13 residues. The CDR3 protein is CASSEDREGTQYF. The DNA of the CDR3 is TGCGCCAGCAGTGAGGACAGGGAAGGGACCCAGTACTTC.

The chain is built from TRBV27 and TRBJ2-3; no firm D call. This CDR3 is built from 14 residues. Germline V lookup: CDR1 MNHEY, CDR2 SMNVEV (reference sequence). V lost 5 bases, J lost 0 bases, and 9 bases lay in between. CDR3 sequence: CASSLDLSTDTQYF. For the CDR3, the DNA is TGTGCCAGCAGTCTAGACCTTAGCACAGATACGCAGTATTTT.

V gene TRBV15 combines with J gene TRBJ1-3; D is undetermined. The CDR3 has 15 amino acids. CDR1 LNHNV and CDR2 YYDKDF come from the germline V gene (reference sequence). The germline V and J ends were trimmed by 1 base and 0 bases, with 7 bases remaining between them. The CDR3 DNA reads as TGTGCCACCAGCAGAGTCACAGTCTCTGGAAACACCATATATTTT. Translation gives CATSRVTVSGNTIYF.